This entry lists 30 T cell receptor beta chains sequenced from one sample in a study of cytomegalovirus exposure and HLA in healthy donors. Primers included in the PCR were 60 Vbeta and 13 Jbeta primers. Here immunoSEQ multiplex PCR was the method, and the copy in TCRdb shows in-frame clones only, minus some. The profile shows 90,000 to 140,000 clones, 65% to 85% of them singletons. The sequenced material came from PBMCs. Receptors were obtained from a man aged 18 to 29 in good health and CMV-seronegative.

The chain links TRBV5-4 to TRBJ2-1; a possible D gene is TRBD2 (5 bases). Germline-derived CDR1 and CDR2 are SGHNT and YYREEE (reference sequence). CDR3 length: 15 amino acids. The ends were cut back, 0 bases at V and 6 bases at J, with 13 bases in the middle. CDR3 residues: CASSLGELGGNEQFF. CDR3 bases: TGTGCCAGCAGCTTGGGGGAGCTAGGTGGCAATGAGCAGTTCTTC.

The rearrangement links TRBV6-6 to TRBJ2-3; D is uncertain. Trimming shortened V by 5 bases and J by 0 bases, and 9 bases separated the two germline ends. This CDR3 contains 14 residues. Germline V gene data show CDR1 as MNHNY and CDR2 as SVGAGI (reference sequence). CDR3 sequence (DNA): TGTGCCAGCAGTAACCAGGTCAGCACAGATACGCAGTATTTT. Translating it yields CASSNQVSTDTQYF.

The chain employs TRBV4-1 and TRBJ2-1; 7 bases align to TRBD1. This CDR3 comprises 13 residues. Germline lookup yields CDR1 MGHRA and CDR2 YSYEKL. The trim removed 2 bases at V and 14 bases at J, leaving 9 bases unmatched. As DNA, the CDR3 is TGCGCCAGCAGCCAAACCAGGGGGATCTTGGAGTTCTTC. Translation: CASSQTRGILEFF.

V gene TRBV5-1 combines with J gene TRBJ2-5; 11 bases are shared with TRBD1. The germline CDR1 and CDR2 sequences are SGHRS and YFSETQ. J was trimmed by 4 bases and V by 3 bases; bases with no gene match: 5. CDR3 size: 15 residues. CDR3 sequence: CASSSGTGGLETQYF. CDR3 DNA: TGCGCCAGCAGCTCCGGGACAGGGGGGTTAGAGACCCAGTACTTC. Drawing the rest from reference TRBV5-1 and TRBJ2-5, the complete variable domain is KAGVTQTPRYLIKTRGQQVTLSCSPISGHRSVSWYQQTPGQGLQFLFEYFSETQRNKGNFPGRFSGRQFSNSRSEMNVSTLELGDSALYLCASSSGTGGLETQYFGPGTRLLVL.

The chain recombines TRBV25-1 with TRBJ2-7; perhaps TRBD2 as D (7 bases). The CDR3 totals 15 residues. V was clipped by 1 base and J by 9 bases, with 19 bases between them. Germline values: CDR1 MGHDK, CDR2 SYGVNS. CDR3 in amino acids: CASSESGEGVRGQYF. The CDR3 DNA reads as TGTGCCAGCAGTGAATCAGGGGAGGGGGTCCGGGGGCAGTACTTC.

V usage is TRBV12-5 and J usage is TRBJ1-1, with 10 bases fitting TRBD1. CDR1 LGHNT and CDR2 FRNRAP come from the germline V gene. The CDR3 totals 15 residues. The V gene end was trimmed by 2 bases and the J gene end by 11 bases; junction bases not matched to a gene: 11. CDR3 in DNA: TGTGCTAGTGGTTTGACGACAGGGGGCACCCGAATTGCTTTCTTT. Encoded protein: CASGLTTGGTRIAFF.

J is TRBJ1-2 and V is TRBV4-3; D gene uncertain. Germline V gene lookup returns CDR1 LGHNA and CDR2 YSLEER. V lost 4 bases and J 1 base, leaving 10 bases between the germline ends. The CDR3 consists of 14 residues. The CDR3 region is CASSPHASNYGYTF. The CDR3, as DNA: TGCGCCAGCAGCCCACACGCCAGTAACTATGGCTACACCTTC.

CDR3 DNA sequence: TGTGCTAGTGGTTCGGGACTAGGCTACGAGCAGTACTTC. Translation: CASGSGLGYEQYF. V gene TRBV12-5 combines with J gene TRBJ2-7; 8 nucleotides agree with TRBD2. The CDR3 consists of 13 residues. Germline lookup yields CDR1 LGHNT and CDR2 FRNRAP. The V segment lost 4 bases and the J segment 3 bases; nucleotides outside the gene matches: 2.

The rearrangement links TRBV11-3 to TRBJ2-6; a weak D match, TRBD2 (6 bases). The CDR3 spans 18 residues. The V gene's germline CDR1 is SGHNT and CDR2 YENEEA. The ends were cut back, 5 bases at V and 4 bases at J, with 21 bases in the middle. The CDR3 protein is CASSPYPREVDGANVLTF. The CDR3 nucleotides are TGTGCCAGCAGCCCGTACCCCAGGGAGGTAGACGGGGCCAACGTCCTGACTTTC.

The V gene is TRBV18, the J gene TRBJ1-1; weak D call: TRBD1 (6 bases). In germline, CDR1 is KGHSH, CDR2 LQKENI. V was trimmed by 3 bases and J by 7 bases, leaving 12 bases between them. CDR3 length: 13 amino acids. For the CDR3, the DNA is TGTGCCAGCTCACCGACAGGATTGGGTGAAGCTTTCTTT. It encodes CASSPTGLGEAFF.

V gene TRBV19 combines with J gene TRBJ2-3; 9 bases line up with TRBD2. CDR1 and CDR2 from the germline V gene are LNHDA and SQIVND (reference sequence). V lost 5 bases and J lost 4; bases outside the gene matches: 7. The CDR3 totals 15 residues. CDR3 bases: TGTGCCAGTAGTCCTGTAGCGGGAGTCCCAGATACGCAGTATTTT. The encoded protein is CASSPVAGVPDTQYF.

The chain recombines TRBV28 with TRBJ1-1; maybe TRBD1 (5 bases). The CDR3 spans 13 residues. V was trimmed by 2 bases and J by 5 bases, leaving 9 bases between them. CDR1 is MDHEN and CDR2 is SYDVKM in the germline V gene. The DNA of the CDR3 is TGTGCCAGCAGTTTACAGGGATGGACTGAAGCTTTCTTT. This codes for CASSLQGWTEAFF. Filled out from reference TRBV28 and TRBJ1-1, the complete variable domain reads DVKVTQSSRYLVKRTGEKVFLECVQDMDHENMFWYRQDPGLGLRLIYFSYDVKMKEKGDIPEGYSVSREKKERFSLILESASTNQTSMYLCASSLQGWTEAFFGQGTRLTVV.

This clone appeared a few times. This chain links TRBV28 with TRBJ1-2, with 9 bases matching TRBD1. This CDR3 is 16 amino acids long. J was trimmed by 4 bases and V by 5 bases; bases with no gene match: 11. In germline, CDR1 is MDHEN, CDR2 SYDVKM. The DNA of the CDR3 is TGTGCCAGCAGTACTTCTGGGACAGGGATCGTCTATGGCTACACCTTC. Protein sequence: CASSTSGTGIVYGYTF.

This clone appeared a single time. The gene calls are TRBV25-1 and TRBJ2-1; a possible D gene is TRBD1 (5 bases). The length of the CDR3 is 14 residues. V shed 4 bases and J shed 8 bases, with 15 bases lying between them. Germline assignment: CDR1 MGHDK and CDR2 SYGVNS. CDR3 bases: TGTGCCAGCAGTGGCTATAGACAGTCCGATGAGCAGTTCTTC. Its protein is CASSGYRQSDEQFF.

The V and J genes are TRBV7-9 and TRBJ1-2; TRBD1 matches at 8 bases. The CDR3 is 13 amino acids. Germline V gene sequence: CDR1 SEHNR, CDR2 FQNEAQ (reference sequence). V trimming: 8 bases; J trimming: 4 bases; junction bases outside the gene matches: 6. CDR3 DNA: TGTGCCAGCCACCGAGGACAGGGCTATGGCTACACCTTC. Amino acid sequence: CASHRGQGYGYTF.

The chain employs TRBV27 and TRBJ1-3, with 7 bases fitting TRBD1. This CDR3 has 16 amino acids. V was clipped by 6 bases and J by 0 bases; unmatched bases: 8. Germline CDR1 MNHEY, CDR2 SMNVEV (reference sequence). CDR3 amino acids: CASSFTGEGSGNTIYF. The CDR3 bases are TGTGCCAGCAGCTTCACAGGGGAAGGCTCTGGAAACACCATATATTTT.

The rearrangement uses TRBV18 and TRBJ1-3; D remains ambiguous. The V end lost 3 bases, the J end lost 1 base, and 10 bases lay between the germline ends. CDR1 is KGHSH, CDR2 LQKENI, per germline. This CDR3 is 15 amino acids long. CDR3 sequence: CASSPQESSGNTIYF. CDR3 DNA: TGTGCCAGCTCACCCCAGGAATCGTCTGGAAACACCATATATTTT.

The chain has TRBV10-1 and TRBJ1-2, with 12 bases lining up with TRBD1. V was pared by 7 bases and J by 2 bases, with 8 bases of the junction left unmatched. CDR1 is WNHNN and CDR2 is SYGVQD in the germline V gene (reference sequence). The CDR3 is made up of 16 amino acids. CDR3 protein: CASNPKGQGANYGYTF. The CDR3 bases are TGCGCCAGCAATCCTAAGGGACAGGGGGCCAACTATGGCTACACCTTC.

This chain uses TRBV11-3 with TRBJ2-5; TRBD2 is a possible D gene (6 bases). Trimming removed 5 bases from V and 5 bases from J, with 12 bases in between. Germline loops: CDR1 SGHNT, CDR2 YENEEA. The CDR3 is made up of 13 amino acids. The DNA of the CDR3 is TGTGCCAGCAGCCGGGGCGGGGAGGAGACCCAGTACTTC. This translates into CASSRGGEETQYF.

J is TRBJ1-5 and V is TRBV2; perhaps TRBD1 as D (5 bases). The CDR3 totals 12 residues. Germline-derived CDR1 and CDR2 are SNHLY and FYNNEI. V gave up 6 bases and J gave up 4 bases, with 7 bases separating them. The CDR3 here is CASRDTNQPQHF. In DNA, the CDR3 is TGTGCCAGCAGGGACACAAATCAGCCCCAGCATTTT.

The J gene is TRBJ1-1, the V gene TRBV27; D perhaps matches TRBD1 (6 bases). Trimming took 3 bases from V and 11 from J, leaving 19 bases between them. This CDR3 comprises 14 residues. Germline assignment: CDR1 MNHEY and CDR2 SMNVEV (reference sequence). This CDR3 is CASSFSPPQGWAFF. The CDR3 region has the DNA TGTGCCAGCAGTTTCTCACCCCCACAGGGTTGGGCTTTCTTT.

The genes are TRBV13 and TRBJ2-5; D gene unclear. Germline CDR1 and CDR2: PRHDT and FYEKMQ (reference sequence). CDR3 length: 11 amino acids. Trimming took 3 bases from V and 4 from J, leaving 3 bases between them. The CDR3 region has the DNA TGTGCCAGCAGCTTCCGAGAGACCCAGTACTTC. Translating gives CASSFRETQYF. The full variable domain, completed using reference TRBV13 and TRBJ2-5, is AAGVIQSPRHLIKEKRETATLKCYPIPRHDTVYWYQQGPGQDPQFLISFYEKMQSDKGSIPDRFSAQQFSDYHSELNMSSLELGDSALYFCASSFRETQYFGPGTRLLVL.

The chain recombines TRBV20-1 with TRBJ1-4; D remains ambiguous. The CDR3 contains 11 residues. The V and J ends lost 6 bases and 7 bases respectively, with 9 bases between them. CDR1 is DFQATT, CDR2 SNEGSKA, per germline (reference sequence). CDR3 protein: CSARKTEKLFF. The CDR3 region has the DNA TGCAGTGCGAGGAAGACTGAAAAACTGTTTTTT.

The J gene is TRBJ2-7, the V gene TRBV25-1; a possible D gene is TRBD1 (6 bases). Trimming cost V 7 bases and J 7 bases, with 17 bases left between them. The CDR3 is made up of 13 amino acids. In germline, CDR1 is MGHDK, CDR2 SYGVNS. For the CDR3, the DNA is TGTGCCAGCACTCACAGGGTGCTAGGAGAGCAGTACTTC. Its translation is CASTHRVLGEQYF.

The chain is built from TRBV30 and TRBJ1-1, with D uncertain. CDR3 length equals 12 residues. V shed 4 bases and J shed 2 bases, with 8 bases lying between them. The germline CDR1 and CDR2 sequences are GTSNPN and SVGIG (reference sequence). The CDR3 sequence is CAWTPVNTEAFF. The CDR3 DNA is TGTGCCTGGACCCCAGTTAACACTGAAGCTTTCTTT.

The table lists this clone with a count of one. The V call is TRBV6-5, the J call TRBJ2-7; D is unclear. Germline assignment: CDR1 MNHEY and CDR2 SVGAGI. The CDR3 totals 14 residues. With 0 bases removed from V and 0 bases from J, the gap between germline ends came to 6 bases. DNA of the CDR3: TGTGCCAGCAGTTACTCGGCCCCCTCCTACGAGCAGTACTTC. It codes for CASSYSAPSYEQYF.

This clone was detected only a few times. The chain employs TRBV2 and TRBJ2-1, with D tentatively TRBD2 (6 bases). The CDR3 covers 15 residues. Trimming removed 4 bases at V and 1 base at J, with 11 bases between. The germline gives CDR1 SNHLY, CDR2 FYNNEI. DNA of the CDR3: TGTGCCAGCAGTGCCCGACTAGGATCCTACAATGAGCAGTTCTTC. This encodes CASSARLGSYNEQFF.

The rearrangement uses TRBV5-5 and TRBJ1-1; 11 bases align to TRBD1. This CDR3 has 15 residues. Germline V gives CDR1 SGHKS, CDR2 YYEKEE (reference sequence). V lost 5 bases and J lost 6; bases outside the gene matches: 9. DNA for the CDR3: TGTGCCAGCAGTTCCCCGGGACAGGGGGATGCTGAAGCTTTCTTT. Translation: CASSSPGQGDAEAFF.

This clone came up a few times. The DNA for the CDR3 is TGTGCCAGCAGGGATTCTAGTGGGGAGCCCCCGGATGAGCAGTTCTTC. Its translation is CASRDSSGEPPDEQFF. The genes are TRBV6-6 and TRBJ2-1, with D possibly being TRBD2 (5 bases). The V end lost 6 bases, the J end lost 8 bases, and 23 bases lay between the germline ends. Per germline, CDR1 MNHNY and CDR2 SVGAGI (reference sequence). The CDR3 is 16 residues long.

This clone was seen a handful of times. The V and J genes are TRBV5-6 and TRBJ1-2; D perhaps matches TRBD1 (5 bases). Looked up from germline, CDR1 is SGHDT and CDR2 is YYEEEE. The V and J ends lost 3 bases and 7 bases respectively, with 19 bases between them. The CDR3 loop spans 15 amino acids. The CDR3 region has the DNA TGTGCCAGCAGCTCCACTGACAGACGGTGGGGTGGCTACACCTTC. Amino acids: CASSSTDRRWGGYTF.